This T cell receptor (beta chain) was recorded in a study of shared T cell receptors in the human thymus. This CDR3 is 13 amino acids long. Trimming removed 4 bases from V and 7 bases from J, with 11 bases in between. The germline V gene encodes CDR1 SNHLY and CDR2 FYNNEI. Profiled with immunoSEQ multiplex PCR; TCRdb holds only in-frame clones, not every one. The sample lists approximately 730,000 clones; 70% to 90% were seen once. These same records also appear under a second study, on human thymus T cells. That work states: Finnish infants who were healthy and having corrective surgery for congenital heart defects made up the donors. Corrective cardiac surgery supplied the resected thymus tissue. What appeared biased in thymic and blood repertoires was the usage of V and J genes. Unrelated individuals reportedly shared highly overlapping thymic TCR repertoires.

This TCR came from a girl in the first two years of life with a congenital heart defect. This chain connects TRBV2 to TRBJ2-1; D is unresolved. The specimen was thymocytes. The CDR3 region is CASSVYQANEQFF. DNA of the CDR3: TGTGCCAGCAGTGTTTACCAGGCTAATGAGCAGTTCTTC.